One sample yielded the 17 T cell receptor beta chains listed below, sequenced in a study of cytomegalovirus exposure and HLA in healthy donors. The primer mix had 60 Vbeta and 13 Jbeta primers. Libraries were prepared by immunoSEQ multiplex PCR; TCRdb keeps only in-frame clonotypes and omits some of them. The sample holds about 130,000 clones, around 70% seen once. What was sequenced was PBMCs. These receptors all come from a male donor in good health and CMV-seronegative.

The V gene is TRBV6-5, the J gene TRBJ2-5, with 7 bases aligning to TRBD2. J gave up 4 bases and V 4 bases, and 6 bases lay outside the gene matches. Germline loops: CDR1 MNHEY, CDR2 SVGAGI. The CDR3 covers 14 residues. The CDR3 nucleotides read TGTGCCAGCAGTTTCCTGGGGGGGGGAGAGACCCAGTACTTC. It codes for CASSFLGGGETQYF.

This clone came up a few times. The V gene is TRBV5-4, the J gene TRBJ2-7, with no clear D. V was pared by 0 bases and J by 3 bases, with 7 bases between. Germline CDR1 reads SGHNT; CDR2 reads YYREEE (reference sequence). There are 13 residues in the CDR3. CDR3 DNA: TGTGCCAGCAGCTTGGGGCAGTACTACGAGCAGTACTTC. Translation: CASSLGQYYEQYF.

The V call is TRBV28, the J call TRBJ2-4; perhaps TRBD1 as D (5 bases). Germline CDR1 MDHEN, CDR2 SYDVKM. The length of the CDR3 is 16 residues. Trimming removed 6 bases from V and 0 bases from J, with 15 bases in between. The CDR3: CASSPVVDIAKNIQYF. For the CDR3, the DNA is TGTGCCAGCAGCCCGGTAGTGGACATAGCCAAAAACATTCAGTACTTC.

The chain uses TRBV5-1 and TRBJ1-2; D possibly corresponds to TRBD1 (5 bases). The CDR3 is 13 residues long. V was cut by 4 bases and J by 8 bases, with 15 bases left in between. Per the germline V gene, CDR1 is SGHRS and CDR2 is YFSETQ. The CDR3 DNA reads TGCGCCAGCAGCCTCGATGCGGGGGACGGCTACACCTTC. The encoded protein is CASSLDAGDGYTF.

The chain couples TRBV28 to TRBJ2-3, with D possibly TRBD1 on 7 matching bases. The CDR3 totals 16 residues. The germline gives CDR1 MDHEN, CDR2 SYDVKM. Trimming removed 6 bases from V and 4 bases from J, with 20 bases in between. The chain's CDR3 is CASRRDRSIEADTQYF. CDR3 nucleotides: TGTGCCAGCAGGCGGGACAGATCTATTGAGGCAGATACGCAGTATTTT.

This clone was seen more than once but under ten times. J is TRBJ2-4 and V is TRBV27, with 12 nucleotides matching TRBD1. This CDR3 has 15 amino acids. V lost 8 bases and J lost 5; bases outside the gene matches: 7. CDR1 is MNHEY and CDR2 is SMNVEV in the germline V gene (reference sequence). This chain's CDR3 is CASHMGQGAENIQYF. CDR3 coding DNA: TGTGCCAGCCACATGGGACAGGGGGCCGAAAACATTCAGTACTTC.

The CDR3 DNA is TGTGCCAGCAGCAAAGGGTGGGCGGGGCTAGTCTACAATGAGCAGTTCTTC. This sequence encodes CASSKGWAGLVYNEQFF. The chain is built from TRBV21-1 and TRBJ2-1; the tabulated D call, TRBD2, remains unverified against the DNA. TRBV21-1 is an annotated pseudogene. This CDR3 is 17 amino acids long.

The chain recombines TRBV6-5 with TRBJ2-7; a possible D gene is TRBD1 (5 bases). V was clipped by 6 bases and J by 4 bases, with 13 bases between them. The CDR3 length is 13 residues. CDR1 and CDR2 from the germline V gene are MNHEY and SVGAGI. CDR3 DNA: TGTGCCAGCAGCTGGACATCCCAATACGAGCAGTACTTC. Protein product: CASSWTSQYEQYF.

This clone was counted once. The chain uses TRBV5-1 and TRBJ2-7; TRBD2 aligns across 9 bases. Germline V gene sequence: CDR1 SGHRS, CDR2 YFSETQ. The length of the CDR3 is 18 residues. Trimming cost V 3 bases and J 6 bases; bases outside gene matches: 19. The CDR3 loop is CASSSSDSGGYGVLEQYF. The CDR3 DNA reads as TGCGCCAGCAGCTCCTCGGATAGCGGGGGCTACGGGGTCCTCGAGCAGTACTTC.

CDR3 amino acids: CASRPGPSGSYEQYF. CDR3 nucleotides: TGTGCCAGCAGGCCAGGGCCAAGCGGGAGCTACGAGCAGTACTTC. The chain is built from TRBV11-2 and TRBJ2-7; 8 positions match TRBD2. V lost 6 bases and J lost 3; bases outside the gene matches: 10. The CDR3 spans 15 residues. Per the germline V gene, CDR1 is SGHAT and CDR2 is FQNNGV.

The chain carries TRBV5-6 and TRBJ1-1; 8 positions agree with TRBD1. This CDR3 has 14 residues. After removal of 0 bases from V and 3 bases from J, the junction contained 1 base not matched to a gene. The germline V gene encodes CDR1 SGHDT and CDR2 YYEEEE. Here the CDR3 DNA reads TGTGCCAGCAGCTTGGACAGGGGGGACACTGAAGCTTTCTTT. Translated, it gives CASSLDRGDTEAFF.

CDR3 bases: TGCAGCGCGCGCGGGCAGGGAGGTAACTATGGCTACACCTTC. Translation: CSARGQGGNYGYTF. This sequence joins TRBV29-1 and TRBJ1-2; perhaps TRBD1 as D (5 bases). Trimming stripped 7 bases from V and 1 base from J, with 16 bases between. The length of the CDR3 is 14 residues. Germline V lookup: CDR1 SQVTM, CDR2 ANQGSEA. The entire variable domain, with the rest obtained from reference TRBV29-1 and TRBJ1-2, is as follows: SAVISQKPSRDICQRGTSLTIQCQVDSQVTMMFWYRQQPGQSLTLIATANQGSEATYESGFVIDKFPISRPNLTFSTLTVSNMSPEDSSIYLCSARGQGGNYGYTFGSGTRLTVV.

On this clone: A read error may produce the germline difference seen at one junction end. The V call is TRBV7-9, the J call TRBJ2-7; D uncertain. The CDR3 contains 11 residues. From germline, CDR1 is SEHNR and CDR2 FQNEAQ (reference sequence). This CDR3 is CSSSAAYEQYF. CDR3 nucleotides: TGTTCCAGCAGCGCCGCGTACGAGCAGTACTTC.

This CDR3 reads CASSQGTRPSYEQYF. The CDR3 DNA follows: TGTGCCAGCAGCCAAGGGACACGGCCTTCCTACGAGCAGTACTTC. The J gene is TRBJ2-7, the V gene TRBV11-1, with a possible D match to TRBD1 (6 bases). Deletions cut 5 bases from V and 1 base from J, with 15 bases between. This CDR3 has 15 residues. Germline CDR1 SGHAT, CDR2 FQDESV (reference sequence).

The chain joins TRBV6-5 to TRBJ1-6; a possible D gene is TRBD1 (6 bases). The length of the CDR3 is 14 residues. CDR1 is MNHEY, CDR2 SVGAGI, per germline. V lost 3 bases and J 7 bases, leaving 10 bases between the germline ends. CDR3 sequence reads: CASSYRGGNSPLHF. The DNA of the CDR3 is TGTGCCAGCAGTTATAGAGGGGGAAATTCACCCCTCCACTTT.

The V gene is TRBV27, the J gene TRBJ2-2, with D possibly being TRBD2 (5 bases). This CDR3 spans 18 amino acids. Germline CDR1 and CDR2: MNHEY and SMNVEV (reference sequence). V dropped 2 bases and J dropped 1 base, with 17 bases sitting between them. The CDR3 bases are TGTGCCAGCAGTTTACGGTCCCCATGGGCGGGGAACACCGGGGAGCTGTTTTTT. Translated, it gives CASSLRSPWAGNTGELFF.

The chain couples TRBV7-8 to TRBJ2-3; weak D call: TRBD1 (6 bases). CDR3 length: 15 amino acids. Trimming took off 5 bases at V and 2 bases at J, with 14 bases between the two ends. The V gene's germline CDR1 is SGHVS and CDR2 FQNEAQ. CDR3: CASSRQVPLTDTQYF. Written as DNA, the CDR3 is TGTGCCAGCAGCCGACAGGTTCCCCTCACAGATACGCAGTATTTT.